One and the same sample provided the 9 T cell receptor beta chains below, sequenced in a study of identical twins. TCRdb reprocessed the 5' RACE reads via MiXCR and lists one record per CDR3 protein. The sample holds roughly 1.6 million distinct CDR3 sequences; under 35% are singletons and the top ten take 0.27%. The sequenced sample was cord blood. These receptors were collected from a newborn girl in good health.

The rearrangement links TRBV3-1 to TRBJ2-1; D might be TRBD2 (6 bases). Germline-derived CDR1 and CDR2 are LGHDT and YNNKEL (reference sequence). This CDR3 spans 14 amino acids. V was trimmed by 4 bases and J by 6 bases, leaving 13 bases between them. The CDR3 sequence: CASSLGGGFNEQFF. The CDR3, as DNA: TGTGCCAGCAGCCTAGGTGGGGGGTTCAATGAGCAGTTCTTC.

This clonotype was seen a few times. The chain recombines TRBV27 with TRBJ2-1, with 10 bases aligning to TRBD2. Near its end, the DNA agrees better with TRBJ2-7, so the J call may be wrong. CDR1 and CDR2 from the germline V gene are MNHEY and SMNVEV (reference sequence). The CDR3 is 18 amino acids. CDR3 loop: CASSPLPLAGGIYNEQYF. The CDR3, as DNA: TGTGCCAGCAGTCCATTACCCTTAGCGGGGGGAATATACAATGAGCAGTACTTC.

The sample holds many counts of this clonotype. CDR3 nucleotide sequence: TGTGCCACCAGTGAGACTAGCGGGGGGTACAATGAGCAGTTCTTC. Translating it yields CATSETSGGYNEQFF. The chain carries TRBV24-1 and TRBJ2-1, with 13 bases that match TRBD2. Per the germline V gene, CDR1 is KGHDR and CDR2 is SFDVKD. The CDR3 runs to 15 residues. V was pared by 4 bases and J by 4 bases, with 0 bases of the junction left unmatched.

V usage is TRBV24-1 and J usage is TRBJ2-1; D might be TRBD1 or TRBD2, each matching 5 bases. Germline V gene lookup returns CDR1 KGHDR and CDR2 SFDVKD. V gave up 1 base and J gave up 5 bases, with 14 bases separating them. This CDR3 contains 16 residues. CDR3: CATSDFGSRDHNEQFF. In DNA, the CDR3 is TGTGCCACCAGTGATTTTGGGAGCAGGGACCACAATGAGCAGTTCTTC.

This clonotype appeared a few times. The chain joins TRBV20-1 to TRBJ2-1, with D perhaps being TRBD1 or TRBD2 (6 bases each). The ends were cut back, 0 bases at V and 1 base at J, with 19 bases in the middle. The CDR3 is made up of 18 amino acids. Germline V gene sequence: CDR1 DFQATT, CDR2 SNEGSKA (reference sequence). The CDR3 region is CSARERGLGGPSYNEQFF. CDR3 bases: TGCAGTGCTAGAGAGAGAGGTTTAGGGGGGCCTTCCTACAATGAGCAGTTCTTC.

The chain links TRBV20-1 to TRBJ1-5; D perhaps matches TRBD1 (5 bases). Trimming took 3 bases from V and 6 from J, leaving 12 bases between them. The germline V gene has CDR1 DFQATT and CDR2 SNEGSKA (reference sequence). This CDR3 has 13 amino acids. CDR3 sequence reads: CSARKGNTQPQHF. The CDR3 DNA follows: TGCAGTGCTAGGAAGGGGAACACTCAGCCCCAGCATTTT.

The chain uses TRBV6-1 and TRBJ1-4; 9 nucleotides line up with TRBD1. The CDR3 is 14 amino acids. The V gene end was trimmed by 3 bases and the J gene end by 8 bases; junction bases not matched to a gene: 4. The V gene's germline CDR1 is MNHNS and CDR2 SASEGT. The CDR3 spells CASSDTGGWEKLFF. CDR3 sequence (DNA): TGTGCCAGCAGTGATACAGGGGGCTGGGAAAAACTGTTTTTT.

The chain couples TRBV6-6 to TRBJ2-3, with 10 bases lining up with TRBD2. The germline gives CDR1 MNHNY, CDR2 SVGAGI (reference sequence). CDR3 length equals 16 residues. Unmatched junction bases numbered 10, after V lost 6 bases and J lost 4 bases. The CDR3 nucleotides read TGTGCCAGCAGACCCTTAGCGGGAGGAAGACCAGATACGCAGTATTTT. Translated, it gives CASRPLAGGRPDTQYF.

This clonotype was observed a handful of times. The CDR3 coding sequence is TGCAGTGCTAGACCGCCTTCGGGGCACTATGGCTACACCTTC. This translates into CSARPPSGHYGYTF. The rearrangement uses TRBV20-1 and TRBJ1-2; possibly TRBD1 for D (5 bases). The CDR3 runs 14 residues. From germline, CDR1 is DFQATT and CDR2 SNEGSKA (reference sequence). The ends were cut back, 2 bases at V and 3 bases at J, with 13 bases in the middle.